This T cell receptor beta chain was found in a study of T cells in localized non-small cell lung cancer. About this clone itself: The antigen is unknown.

Whole-study findings and limits: Turning up in adjacent lung were a median approximately 60 of the top 100 tumor clones. Uninvolved adjacent lung showed peak T cell clonality, exceeding tumor.

TCRdb keeps only in-frame clones here, not all; method: immunoSEQ multiplex PCR. Altogether tens of thousands of clones are present, approximately 88% being singletons, with the ten largest covering less than 3.5%. There are 15 residues in the CDR3. The junction had 6 bases not matched to a gene; V was cut back by 2 bases and J by 7 bases. The source of this sequence is a woman aged 40-69 years with stage I lung adenocarcinoma. The sample in question was peripheral blood, obtained before any cancer treatment. The chain carries TRBV5-3 and TRBJ2-1, with 10 bases fitting TRBD2. TRBV5-3 counts as an open reading frame of uncertain function. The CDR3, as DNA: TGTGCCAGAAGCTTACCAACTAGCGGGGCAAATGAGCAGTTCTTC. Its protein product is CARSLPTSGANEQFF.